The clone carrying this TCR beta chain occurred a few times. This sample was taken from a study of early T cells in non-severe SARS-CoV-2 infection. TCRdb passed the 5' RACE reads through MiXCR, listing each CDR3 protein once. The sample shows tens of thousands of distinct CDR3 sequences, more than 5% of them seen only once. In germline, CDR1 is MNHEY, CDR2 SVGAGI. The V and J ends lost 1 base and 4 bases respectively, with 7 bases between them. The CDR3 totals 13 residues. This TCR was sampled from an adult who was a healthcare worker with PCR-confirmed SARS-CoV-2 infection or an uninfected control (not recorded which). The chain employs TRBV6-5 and TRBJ1-2; D perhaps matches TRBD1 (5 bases). The source was whole blood, collected at baseline. The CDR3 region has the DNA TGTGCCAGCAGTTACTTAGGGGCCTATGGCTACACCTTC. Its protein product is CASSYLGAYGYTF.